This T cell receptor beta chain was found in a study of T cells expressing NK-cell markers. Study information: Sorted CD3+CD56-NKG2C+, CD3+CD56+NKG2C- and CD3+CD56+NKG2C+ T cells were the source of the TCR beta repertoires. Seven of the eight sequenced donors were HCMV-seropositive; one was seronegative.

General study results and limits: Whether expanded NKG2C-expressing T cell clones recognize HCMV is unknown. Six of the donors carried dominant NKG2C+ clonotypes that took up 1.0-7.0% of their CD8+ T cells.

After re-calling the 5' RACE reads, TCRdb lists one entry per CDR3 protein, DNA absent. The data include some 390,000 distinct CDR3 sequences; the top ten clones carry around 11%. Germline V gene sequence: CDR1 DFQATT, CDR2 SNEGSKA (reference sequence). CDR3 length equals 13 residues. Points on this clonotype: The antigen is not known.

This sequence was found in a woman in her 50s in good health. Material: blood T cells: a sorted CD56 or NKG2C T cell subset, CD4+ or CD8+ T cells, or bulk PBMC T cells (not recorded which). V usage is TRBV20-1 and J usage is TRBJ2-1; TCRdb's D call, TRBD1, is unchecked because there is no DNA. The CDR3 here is CSGTGGTYNEQFF.